The 25 T cell receptor beta chains in this list originate from one sample, sequenced in a study of T cell changes during pregnancy in multiple sclerosis. Here immunoSEQ multiplex PCR was the method, and the copy in TCRdb shows in-frame clones only, minus some. The table shows around 57,000 clones, with about 87% occurring only once. Sequencing was performed on peripheral blood, taken in the first trimester of pregnancy. The receptors originated from a female donor in good health, enrolled as a control in a pregnancy study.

The V and J genes are TRBV29-1 and TRBJ2-5, with TRBD1 matching over 10 bases. Losses at the gene ends were 4 bases for V and 13 bases for J; bases not matched to a gene: 9. This CDR3 region has 12 residues. Germline CDR1 is SQVTM and CDR2 is ANQGSEA. The CDR3 sequence: CSVGERTGGRYF. CDR3 nucleotides: TGCAGCGTTGGGGAGAGGACAGGGGGTAGGTACTTC.

The sample holds a few counts of this clone. The chain employs TRBV30 and TRBJ1-1; weak D call: TRBD1 (5 bases). The V gene's germline CDR1 is GTSNPN and CDR2 SVGIG (reference sequence). CDR3 length: 14 amino acids. V shed 4 bases and J shed 3 bases, with 15 bases lying between them. Written as DNA, the CDR3 is TGTGCCTGGACCCACGAAGGGGCATACACTGAAGCTTTCTTT. Encoded protein: CAWTHEGAYTEAFF.

V usage is TRBV19 and J usage is TRBJ1-1, with D hard to call. CDR1 is LNHDA and CDR2 is SQIVND in the germline V gene (reference sequence). The CDR3 is made up of 12 amino acids. The V and J ends lost 7 bases and 5 bases respectively, with 11 bases between them. This chain's CDR3 is CASTGGRTEAFF. Here the CDR3 DNA reads TGTGCCAGTACTGGAGGGAGGACTGAAGCTTTCTTT.

This sequence joins TRBV30 and TRBJ2-5, with 10 bases fitting TRBD2. Germline V gene lookup returns CDR1 GTSNPN and CDR2 SVGIG (reference sequence). The length of the CDR3 is 15 residues. The J segment lost 5 bases and the V segment lost 2 bases, leaving 8 bases of the junction unmatched. The CDR3 region is CAWSFASGGAETQYF. CDR3 in DNA: TGTGCCTGGAGTTTTGCTAGCGGGGGTGCGGAGACCCAGTACTTC.

The rearrangement uses TRBV7-9 and TRBJ2-3; D not certain. V was clipped by 0 bases and J by 6 bases, with 4 bases between them. There are 12 residues in the CDR3. Germline V gene data show CDR1 as SEHNR and CDR2 as FQNEAQ (reference sequence). CDR3 region: CASSLASDTQYF. As DNA, the CDR3 is TGTGCCAGCAGCTTAGCGTCGGATACGCAGTATTTT.

This clone was picked up one time. CDR3 nucleotide sequence: TGTGCCAGCAGCTCGCGACTAGCGGGGGGATATGGAGAGACCCAGTACTTC. This encodes CASSSRLAGGYGETQYF. V usage is TRBV13 and J usage is TRBJ2-5; 13 bases fit TRBD2. Trimming took 4 bases from V and 4 from J; bases not matched to a gene: 9. The CDR3 extends over 17 amino acids. Looked up from germline, CDR1 is PRHDT and CDR2 is FYEKMQ (reference sequence).

The chain links TRBV27 to TRBJ2-7; D possibly corresponds to TRBD2 (5 bases). Germline V gene data show CDR1 as MNHEY and CDR2 as SMNVEV (reference sequence). The CDR3 totals 12 residues. V lost 8 bases and J 4 bases, leaving 12 bases between the germline ends. The CDR3 is CASARGRYEQYF. Here the CDR3 DNA reads TGTGCCAGCGCCCGGGGTCGGTACGAGCAGTACTTC.

V gene TRBV4-3 combines with J gene TRBJ2-1; 12 bases are shared with TRBD2. The V and J ends lost 0 bases and 6 bases, in that order; junction bases with no gene match: 3. Germline loops: CDR1 LGHNA, CDR2 YSLEER. The CDR3 covers 16 residues. The CDR3 is CASSQDPSGGANEQFF. CDR3 bases: TGCGCCAGCAGCCAAGATCCTAGCGGGGGGGCCAATGAGCAGTTCTTC.

This rearrangement joins TRBV7-3 to TRBJ2-3; 10 bases map to TRBD2. V was clipped by 5 bases and J by 5 bases; unmatched bases: 16. Germline CDR1 reads SGHTA; CDR2 reads FQGTGA. This CDR3 comprises 18 residues. In nucleotides, the CDR3 is TGTGCCAGCAGCCAACGGGGAGCGGGGGGGCTTGCGGTAGATACGCAGTATTTT. It translates to CASSQRGAGGLAVDTQYF. Full variable domain (outside the CDR3, taken from reference TRBV7-3 and TRBJ2-3): GAGVSQTPSNKVTEKGKYVELRCDPISGHTALYWYRQSLGQGPEFLIYFQGTGAADDSGLPNDRFFAVRPEGSVSTLKIQRTERGDSAVYLCASSQRGAGGLAVDTQYFGPGTRLTVL.

The V and J genes are TRBV6-5 and TRBJ1-1, with 7 bases fitting TRBD1. Trimming at V came to 5 bases and at J to 3 bases, leaving 6 bases not matched to a gene. Germline values: CDR1 MNHEY, CDR2 SVGAGI. This CDR3 comprises 14 residues. The CDR3 is CASSEQGSDTEAFF. DNA for the CDR3: TGTGCCAGCAGTGAACAGGGGAGTGACACTGAAGCTTTCTTT.

V gene TRBV2 combines with J gene TRBJ1-6; tentatively, D is TRBD1 (6 bases). The V and J ends lost 7 bases and 13 bases respectively, with 17 bases between them. CDR3 size: 13 residues. The germline CDR1 and CDR2 sequences are SNHLY and FYNNEI. CDR3 nucleotide sequence: TGTGCCAGCATCCCAGGACAGACTTGGCCCCTCCACTTT. It yields the protein CASIPGQTWPLHF.

The genes are TRBV6-5 and TRBJ1-6, with a weak D call TRBD1 (5 bases). The CDR3 is made up of 14 amino acids. Germline values: CDR1 MNHEY, CDR2 SVGAGI. V lost 4 bases and J lost 4, with 8 bases in between. The CDR3 DNA follows: TGTGCCAGCAGTTTACAGGATTATAATTCACCCCTCCACTTT. Protein: CASSLQDYNSPLHF.

The chain employs TRBV4-3 and TRBJ1-2; 7 bases map to TRBD1. Germline V gene lookup returns CDR1 LGHNA and CDR2 YSLEER. Losses at the gene ends were 0 bases for V and 8 bases for J; bases not matched to a gene: 18. This CDR3 is built from 18 residues. In DNA, the CDR3 is TGCGCCAGCAGCCAAGATCTTGAAAGTTTCGGGACAGTGAGGGGCTACACCTTC. Translating gives CASSQDLESFGTVRGYTF.

This clone was seen just once. The chain couples TRBV18 to TRBJ2-1, with 8 bases identical to TRBD1. CDR1 KGHSH and CDR2 LQKENI come from the germline V gene. The length of the CDR3 is 16 residues. Germline trimming cut 1 base from V and 3 bases from J; bases unmatched to any gene: 5. CDR3 in amino acids: CASSPLLQGVYNEQFF. CDR3 coding DNA: TGTGCCAGCTCACCACTCTTACAGGGGGTCTACAATGAGCAGTTCTTC.

This sequence joins TRBV14 and TRBJ2-2; D possibly corresponds to TRBD1 (6 bases). From germline, CDR1 is SGHDN and CDR2 FVKESK. V gave up 0 bases and J gave up 7 bases, with 18 bases separating them. This CDR3 region has 17 residues. CDR3 bases: TGTGCCAGCAGCCAAGATTATGCGCAGGGGTTTGGCGGGGAGCTGTTTTTT. It encodes CASSQDYAQGFGGELFF.

This clone was recorded only once. V usage is TRBV19 and J usage is TRBJ2-7; maybe TRBD2 (6 bases). The CDR3 covers 13 residues. The germline V and J ends were trimmed by 5 bases and 3 bases, with 11 bases remaining between them. From germline, CDR1 is LNHDA and CDR2 SQIVND (reference sequence). The CDR3 DNA is TGTGCCAGTAGTTTGAGGCGGGGCTACGAGCAGTACTTC. Its translation: CASSLRRGYEQYF.

This chain connects TRBV5-1 to TRBJ1-1; 8 bases map to TRBD1. The CDR3 runs to 15 residues. V lost 4 bases to trimming and J lost 4 bases; unmatched junction nucleotides: 9. Germline lookup yields CDR1 SGHRS and CDR2 YFSETQ. DNA for the CDR3: TGCGCCAGCAGCCTAGTAACAGGACAGGGCACTGAAGCTTTCTTT. This gives the protein CASSLVTGQGTEAFF.

The gene calls are TRBV6-1 and TRBJ2-7, with D perhaps TRBD2 (6 bases). Germline CDR1 reads MNHNS; CDR2 reads SASEGT. Trimming left V 0 bases short and J 6 bases short, with 9 bases between. This CDR3 is built from 13 residues. For the CDR3, the DNA is TGTGCCAGCAGTGAAGCGGGACTCGGCGAGCAGTACTTC. It codes for CASSEAGLGEQYF.

This rearrangement joins TRBV2 to TRBJ2-3, with D maybe TRBD2 (5 bases). Trimming took 7 bases from V and 1 from J, leaving 18 bases between them. Germline V gene lookup returns CDR1 SNHLY and CDR2 FYNNEI. The CDR3 contains 16 residues. CDR3 bases: TGTGCCAGCACCATTCTTGGGGTGGGAGGCACAGATACGCAGTATTTT. The encoded protein is CASTILGVGGTDTQYF.

The rearrangement uses TRBV29-1 and TRBJ2-7, with TRBD1 identical over 8 bases. After removal of 5 bases from V and 4 bases from J, the junction contained 7 bases not matched to a gene. This CDR3 comprises 13 residues. Per germline, CDR1 SQVTM and CDR2 ANQGSEA. In DNA form, the CDR3 reads TGCAGCGTTTCGGGACAGGCTGGGTACGAGCAGTACTTC. Its protein product is CSVSGQAGYEQYF.

V and J are TRBV5-1 and TRBJ1-1; D call uncertain. The germline V gene encodes CDR1 SGHRS and CDR2 YFSETQ. There are 15 residues in the CDR3. With 0 bases removed from V and 3 bases from J, the gap between germline ends came to 12 bases. The DNA of the CDR3 is TGCGCCAGCAGCTTGGATCCGGGAGAGGACACTGAAGCTTTCTTT. Its translation is CASSLDPGEDTEAFF.

This clone was detected a few times. The V call is TRBV9, the J call TRBJ2-2, with D possibly matching TRBD2 (6 bases). Per the germline V gene, CDR1 is SGDLS and CDR2 is YYNGEE. This CDR3 is built from 13 residues. V gave up 4 bases and J gave up 6 bases, with 10 bases separating them. The DNA of the CDR3 is TGTGCCAGCAGCATCCGGGACTCCGGGGAGCTGTTTTTT. It specifies CASSIRDSGELFF.

This clone was seen once. Here the CDR3 reads CATSGGNGQNYGYTF. CDR3 nucleotides: TGTGCCACCAGCGGCGGAAATGGACAGAACTATGGCTACACCTTC. The rearrangement links TRBV15 to TRBJ1-2; TRBD1 might be the D (6 bases). The CDR3 runs to 15 residues. Germline CDR1 LNHNV, CDR2 YYDKDF (reference sequence). V was clipped by 5 bases and J by 2 bases, with 15 bases between them.

The chain links TRBV5-1 to TRBJ2-7; possibly TRBD1 for D (6 bases). This CDR3 region has 11 residues. V lost 2 bases, J lost 7 bases, and 7 bases lay in between. The germline V gene has CDR1 SGHRS and CDR2 YFSETQ. CDR3 in amino acids: CASSFGTEQYF. DNA for the CDR3: TGCGCCAGCAGCTTTGGGACAGAGCAGTACTTC.

This chain uses TRBV19 with TRBJ1-1, with 8 bases aligning to TRBD1. Germline CDR1 reads LNHDA; CDR2 reads SQIVND (reference sequence). V dropped 6 bases and J dropped 0; count of bases not matched to a gene: 6. This CDR3 is built from 15 residues. In DNA, the CDR3 is TGTGCCAGTAGAGGACAGGGACTTATGAACACTGAAGCTTTCTTT. Translated, it gives CASRGQGLMNTEAFF. Full variable domain (outside the CDR3, taken from reference TRBV19 and TRBJ1-1): DGGITQSPKYLFRKEGQNVTLSCEQNLNHDAMYWYRQDPGQGLRLIYYSQIVNDFQKGDIAEGYSVSREKKESFPLTVTSAQKNPTAFYLCASRGQGLMNTEAFFGQGTRLTVV.